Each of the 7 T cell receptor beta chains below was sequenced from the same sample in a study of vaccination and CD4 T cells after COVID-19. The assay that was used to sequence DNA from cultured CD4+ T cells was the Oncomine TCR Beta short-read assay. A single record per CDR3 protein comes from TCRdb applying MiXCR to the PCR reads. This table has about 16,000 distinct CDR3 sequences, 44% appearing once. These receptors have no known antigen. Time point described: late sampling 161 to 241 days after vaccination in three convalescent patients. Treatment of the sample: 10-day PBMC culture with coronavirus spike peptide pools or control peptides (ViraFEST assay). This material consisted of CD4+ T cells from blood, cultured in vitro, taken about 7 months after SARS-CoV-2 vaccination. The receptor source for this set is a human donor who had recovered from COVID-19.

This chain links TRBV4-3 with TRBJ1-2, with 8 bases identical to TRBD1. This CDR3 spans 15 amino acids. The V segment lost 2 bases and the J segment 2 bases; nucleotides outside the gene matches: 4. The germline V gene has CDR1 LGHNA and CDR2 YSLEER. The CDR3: CASSQNRGGNYGYTF. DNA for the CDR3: TGCGCCAGCAGCCAAAACAGGGGGGGGAACTATGGCTACACCTTC.

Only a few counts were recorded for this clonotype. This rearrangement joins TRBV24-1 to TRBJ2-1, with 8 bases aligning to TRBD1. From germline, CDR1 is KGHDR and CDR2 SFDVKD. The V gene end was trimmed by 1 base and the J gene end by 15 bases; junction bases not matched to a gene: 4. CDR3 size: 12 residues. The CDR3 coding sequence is TGTGCCACCAGTGATTTCAGGGGGCGACGGTTCTTC. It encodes CATSDFRGRRFF.

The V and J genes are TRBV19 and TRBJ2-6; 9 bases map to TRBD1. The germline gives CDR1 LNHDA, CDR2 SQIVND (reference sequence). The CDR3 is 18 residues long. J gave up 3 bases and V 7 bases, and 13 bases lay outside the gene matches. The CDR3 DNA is TGTGCCAGTAAAAGCAGGGGACAGGGTTTCAGTGGGGCCAACGTCCTGACTTTC. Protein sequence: CASKSRGQGFSGANVLTF.

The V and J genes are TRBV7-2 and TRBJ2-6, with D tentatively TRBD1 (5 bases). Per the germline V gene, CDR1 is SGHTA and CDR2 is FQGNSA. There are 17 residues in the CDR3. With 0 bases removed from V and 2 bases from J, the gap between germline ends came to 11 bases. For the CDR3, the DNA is TGTGCCAGCAGCTTAGCAGGGGCTGCACCTGGGGCCAACGTCCTGACTTTC. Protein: CASSLAGAAPGANVLTF.

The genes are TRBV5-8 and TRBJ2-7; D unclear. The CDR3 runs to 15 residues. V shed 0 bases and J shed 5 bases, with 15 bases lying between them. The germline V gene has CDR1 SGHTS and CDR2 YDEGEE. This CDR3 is CASSLVSAGSNEQYF. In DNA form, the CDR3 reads TGTGCCAGCAGCTTGGTTTCAGCCGGGTCGAACGAGCAGTACTTC.

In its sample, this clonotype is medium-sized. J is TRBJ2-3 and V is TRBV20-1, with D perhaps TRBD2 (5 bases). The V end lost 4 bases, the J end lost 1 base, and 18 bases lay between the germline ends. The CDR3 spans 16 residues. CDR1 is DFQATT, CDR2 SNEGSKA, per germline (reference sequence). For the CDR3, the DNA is TGCAGTGCTAACCCCCTACTAGTATCGGGCACAGATACGCAGTATTTT. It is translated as CSANPLLVSGTDTQYF.

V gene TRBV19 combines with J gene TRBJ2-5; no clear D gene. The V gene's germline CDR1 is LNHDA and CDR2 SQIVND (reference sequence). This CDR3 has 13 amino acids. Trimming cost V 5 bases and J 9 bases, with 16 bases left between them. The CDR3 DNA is TGTGCCAGTAGTCCGCAGAATTTAGGGTCCCAGTACTTC. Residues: CASSPQNLGSQYF.